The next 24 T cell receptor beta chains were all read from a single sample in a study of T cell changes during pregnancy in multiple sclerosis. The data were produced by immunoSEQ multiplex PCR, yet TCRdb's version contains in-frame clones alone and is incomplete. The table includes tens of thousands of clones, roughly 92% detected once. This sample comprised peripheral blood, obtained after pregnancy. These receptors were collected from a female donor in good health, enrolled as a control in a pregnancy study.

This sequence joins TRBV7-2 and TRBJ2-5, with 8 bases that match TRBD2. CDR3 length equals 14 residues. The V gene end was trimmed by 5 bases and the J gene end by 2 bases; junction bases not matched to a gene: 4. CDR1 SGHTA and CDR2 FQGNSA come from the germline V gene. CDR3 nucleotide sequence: TGTGCCAGCAGCCCGAGCGGGAGACAAGAGACCCAGTACTTC. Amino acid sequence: CASSPSGRQETQYF.

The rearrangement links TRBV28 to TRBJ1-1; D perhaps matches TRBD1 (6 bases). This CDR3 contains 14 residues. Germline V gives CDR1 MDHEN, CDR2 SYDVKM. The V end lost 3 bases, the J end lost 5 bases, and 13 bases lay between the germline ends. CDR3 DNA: TGTGCCAGCAGTTTCGGACAGCGAACTACTGAAGCTTTCTTT. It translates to CASSFGQRTTEAFF.

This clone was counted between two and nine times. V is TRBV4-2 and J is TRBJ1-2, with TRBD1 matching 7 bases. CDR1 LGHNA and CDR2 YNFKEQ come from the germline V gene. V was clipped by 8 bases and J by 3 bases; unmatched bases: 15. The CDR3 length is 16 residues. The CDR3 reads CASSPGTAITYYGYTF. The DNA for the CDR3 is TGTGCCAGCTCCCCGGGGACAGCTATAACGTACTATGGCTACACCTTC.

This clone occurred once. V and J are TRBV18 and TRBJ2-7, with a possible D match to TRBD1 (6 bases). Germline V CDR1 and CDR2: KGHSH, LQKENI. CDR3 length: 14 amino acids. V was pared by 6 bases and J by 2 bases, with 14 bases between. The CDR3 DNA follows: TGTGCCAGCTCTCCTCGACAGGAGGCCTACGAGCAGTACTTC. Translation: CASSPRQEAYEQYF. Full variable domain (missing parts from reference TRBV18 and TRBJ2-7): NAGVMQNPRHLVRRRGQEARLRCSPMKGHSHVYWYRQLPEEGLKFMVYLQKENIIDESGMPKERFSAEFPKEGPSILRIQQVVRGDSAAYFCASSPRQEAYEQYFGPGTRLTVT.

The CDR3 sequence: CATATGGSSSYEQYF. CDR3 in DNA: TGTGCCACCGCGACAGGGGGGTCATCTAGCTACGAGCAGTACTTC. The genes are TRBV28 and TRBJ2-7, with TRBD1 matching 9 bases. The CDR3 loop spans 15 amino acids. V shed 10 bases and J 3 bases; nucleotides not matched to a gene: 13. Germline V gene data show CDR1 as MDHEN and CDR2 as SYDVKM.

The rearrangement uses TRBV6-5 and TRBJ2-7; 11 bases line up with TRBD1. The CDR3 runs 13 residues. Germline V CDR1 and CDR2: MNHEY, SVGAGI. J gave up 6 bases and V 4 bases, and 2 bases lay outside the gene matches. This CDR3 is CASSSGTGGEQYF. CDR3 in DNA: TGTGCCAGCAGTTCCGGGACAGGGGGCGAGCAGTACTTC.

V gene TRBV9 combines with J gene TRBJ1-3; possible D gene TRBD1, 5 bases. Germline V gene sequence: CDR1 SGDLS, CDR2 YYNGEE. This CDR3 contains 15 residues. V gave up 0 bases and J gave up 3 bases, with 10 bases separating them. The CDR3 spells CASSVAQGYGNTIYF. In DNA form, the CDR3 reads TGTGCCAGCAGCGTAGCCCAGGGATATGGAAACACCATATATTTT.

DNA of the CDR3: TGCGCCAGCAGCCAAGGGCCTGGGGAGCACTACGAGCAGTACTTC. Translation gives CASSQGPGEHYEQYF. J is TRBJ2-7 and V is TRBV4-3, with a weak D call TRBD2 (5 bases). The CDR3 has 15 residues. Germline V gives CDR1 LGHNA, CDR2 YSLEER. The V end was cut by 1 base, the J end by 3 bases, with 13 bases between.

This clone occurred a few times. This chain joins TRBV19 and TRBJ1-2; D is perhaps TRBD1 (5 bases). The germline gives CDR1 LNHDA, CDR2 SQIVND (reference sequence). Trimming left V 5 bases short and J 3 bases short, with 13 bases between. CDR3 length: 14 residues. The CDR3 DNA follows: TGTGCCAGTAGTTCAGGGAATCTAGACTATGGCTACACCTTC. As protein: CASSSGNLDYGYTF.

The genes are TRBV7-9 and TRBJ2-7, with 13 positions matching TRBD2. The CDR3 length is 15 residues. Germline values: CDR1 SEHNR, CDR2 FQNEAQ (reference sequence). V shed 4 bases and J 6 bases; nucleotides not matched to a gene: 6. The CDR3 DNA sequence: TGTGCCAGCAGCTGGGGACTAGCGGGACCCCTCGAGCAGTACTTC. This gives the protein CASSWGLAGPLEQYF.

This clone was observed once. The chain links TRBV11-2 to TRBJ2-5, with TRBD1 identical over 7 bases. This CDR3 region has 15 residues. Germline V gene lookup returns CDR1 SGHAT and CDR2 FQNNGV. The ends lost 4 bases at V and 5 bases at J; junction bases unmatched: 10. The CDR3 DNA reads TGTGCCAGCAGCTACGACGGACAGGCGAGGGAGACCCAGTACTTC. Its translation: CASSYDGQARETQYF.

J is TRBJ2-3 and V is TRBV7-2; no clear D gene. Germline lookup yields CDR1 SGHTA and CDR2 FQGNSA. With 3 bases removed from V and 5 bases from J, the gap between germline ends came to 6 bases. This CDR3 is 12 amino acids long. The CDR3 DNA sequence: TGTGCCAGCAGCTTCTTTCGAGATACGCAGTATTTT. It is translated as CASSFFRDTQYF.

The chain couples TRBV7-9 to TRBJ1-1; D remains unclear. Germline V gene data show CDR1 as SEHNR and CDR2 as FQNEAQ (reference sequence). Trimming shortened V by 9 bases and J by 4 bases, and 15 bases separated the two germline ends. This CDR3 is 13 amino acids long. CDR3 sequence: CASLTGGSTEAFF. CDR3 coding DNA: TGTGCCAGTCTAACGGGAGGGAGCACTGAAGCTTTCTTT.

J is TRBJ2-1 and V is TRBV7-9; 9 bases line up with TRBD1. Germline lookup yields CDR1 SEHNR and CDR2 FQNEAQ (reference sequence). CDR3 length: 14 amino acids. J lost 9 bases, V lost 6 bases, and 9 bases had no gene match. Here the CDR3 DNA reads TGTGCCAGCAGGTTCCGGGACAGGGAGGGTGAGCAGTTCTTC. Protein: CASRFRDREGEQFF.

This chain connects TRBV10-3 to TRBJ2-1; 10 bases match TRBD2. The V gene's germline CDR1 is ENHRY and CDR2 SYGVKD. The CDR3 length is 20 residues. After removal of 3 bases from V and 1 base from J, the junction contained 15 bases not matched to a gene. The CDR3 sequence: CAISDSSSGSFSKSYNEQFF. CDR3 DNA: TGTGCCATCAGTGATTCGTCTAGCGGGAGTTTCAGTAAATCCTACAATGAGCAGTTCTTC.

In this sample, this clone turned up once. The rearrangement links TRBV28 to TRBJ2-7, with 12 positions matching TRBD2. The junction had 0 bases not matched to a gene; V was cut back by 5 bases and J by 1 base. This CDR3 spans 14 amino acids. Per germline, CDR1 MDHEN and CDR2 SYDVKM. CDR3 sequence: CASSLAGGSYEQYF. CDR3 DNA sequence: TGTGCCAGCAGTCTAGCGGGAGGGTCCTACGAGCAGTACTTC.

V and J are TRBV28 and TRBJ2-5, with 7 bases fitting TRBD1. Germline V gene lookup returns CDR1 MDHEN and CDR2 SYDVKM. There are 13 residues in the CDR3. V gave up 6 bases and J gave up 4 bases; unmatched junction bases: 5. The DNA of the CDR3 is TGTGCCAGCAGCCCGGGGACAGCAGAGACCCAGTACTTC. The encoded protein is CASSPGTAETQYF.

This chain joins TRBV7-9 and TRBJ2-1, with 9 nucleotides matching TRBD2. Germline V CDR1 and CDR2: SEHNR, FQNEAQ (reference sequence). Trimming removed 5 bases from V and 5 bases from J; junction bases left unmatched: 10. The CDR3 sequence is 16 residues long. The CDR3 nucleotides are TGTGCCAGCAGCCTCCCGCAGCGGGGGGACAACAATGAGCAGTTCTTC. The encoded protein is CASSLPQRGDNNEQFF.

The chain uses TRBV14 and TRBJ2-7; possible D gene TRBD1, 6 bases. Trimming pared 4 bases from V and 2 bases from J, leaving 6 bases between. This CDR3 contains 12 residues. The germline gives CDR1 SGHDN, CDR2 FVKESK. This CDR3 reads CASSRTAYEQYF. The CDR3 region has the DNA TGTGCCAGCAGCCGGACAGCCTACGAGCAGTACTTC.

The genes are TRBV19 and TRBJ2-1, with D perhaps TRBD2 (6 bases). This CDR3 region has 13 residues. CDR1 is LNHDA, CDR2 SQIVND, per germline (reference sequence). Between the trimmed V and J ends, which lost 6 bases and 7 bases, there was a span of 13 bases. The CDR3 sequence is CASSQRLVNEQFF. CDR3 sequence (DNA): TGTGCCAGTAGCCAACGACTAGTTAATGAGCAGTTCTTC.

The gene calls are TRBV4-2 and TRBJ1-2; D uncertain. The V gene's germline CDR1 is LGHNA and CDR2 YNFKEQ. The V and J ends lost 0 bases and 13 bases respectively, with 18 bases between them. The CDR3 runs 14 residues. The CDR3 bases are TGTGCCAGCAGCCAAGATCCAACAGCCGAAAATTCCACCTTC. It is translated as CASSQDPTAENSTF.

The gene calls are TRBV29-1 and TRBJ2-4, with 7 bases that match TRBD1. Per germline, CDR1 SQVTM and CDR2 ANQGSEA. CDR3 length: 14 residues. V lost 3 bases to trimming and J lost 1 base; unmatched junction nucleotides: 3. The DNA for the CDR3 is TGCAGCGTTGAGCGACAGGGCGCCAAAAACATTCAGTACTTC. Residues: CSVERQGAKNIQYF.

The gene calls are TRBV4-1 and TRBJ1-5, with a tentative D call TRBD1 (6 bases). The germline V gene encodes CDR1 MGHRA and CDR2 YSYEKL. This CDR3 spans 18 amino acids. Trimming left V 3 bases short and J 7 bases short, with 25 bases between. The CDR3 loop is CASSHGRITAGVPQPQHF. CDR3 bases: TGCGCCAGCAGCCACGGACGCATAACAGCAGGGGTGCCCCAGCCCCAGCATTTT.

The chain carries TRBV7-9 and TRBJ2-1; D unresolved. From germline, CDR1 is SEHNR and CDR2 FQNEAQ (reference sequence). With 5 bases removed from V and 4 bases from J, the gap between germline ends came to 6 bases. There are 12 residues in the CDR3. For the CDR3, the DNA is TGTGCCAGCAGCCTCCCTTACAATGAGCAGTTCTTC. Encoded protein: CASSLPYNEQFF.